Following are 2 T cell receptor beta chains from one sample sequenced in a study of T-cell reconstitution after alpha-beta-depleted transplantation in children. Unique molecular identifiers were used in preparing the TCRbeta library. TCRdb re-derived calls from the PCR reads in MiXCR, one entry per CDR3 protein. The sample lists 450,000 to 600,000 distinct CDR3 sequences; roughly 18% were seen once. Sequencing was performed on PBMCs from the stem cell graft donor, taken from the stem cell graft. These receptors were collected from a human donor who donated a stem cell graft to a child with acute lymphoblastic leukemia.

The sample holds a few counts of this clonotype. This chain uses TRBV6-1 with TRBJ2-7, with D tentatively TRBD1 (6 bases). The CDR3 has 13 residues. V lost 5 bases to trimming and J lost 7 bases, with 15 bases between them. Germline V gives CDR1 MNHNS, CDR2 SASEGT. CDR3 DNA sequence: TGTGCCAGCAGTAGATGGGACAAGGGGGAGCAGTACTTC. Its protein is CASSRWDKGEQYF.

The V call is TRBV7-3, the J call TRBJ1-1, with D possibly matching TRBD1 (6 bases). This CDR3 region has 15 residues. Deletions cut 2 bases from V and 4 bases from J, with 14 bases between. Germline CDR1 is SGHTA and CDR2 is FQGTGA. The CDR3 sequence is CASSLGGGGSTEAFF. In DNA, the CDR3 is TGTGCCAGCAGCTTAGGGGGCGGCGGGAGCACTGAAGCTTTCTTT.